This T cell receptor (beta chain) was recovered during a study of T cells in women clearing cervical HPV infection. General observations from the study: Repertoire richness, not evenness, was significantly elevated in CIN3+ cases versus controls.

About this clone itself: The target antigen is unknown. Coverage ceases 3 residues before the CDR3 finishes, and the germline J gene fills in the end.

Trimming took 2 bases from V and 3 from J, leaving 10 bases between them. There are 14 residues in the CDR3. Germline CDR1 and CDR2: SGHTA and FQGNSA. The assay was immunoSEQ multiplex PCR, and TCRdb's table has in-frame clones only and misses some. The sample totals 20,000 to 30,000 clones. The chain is built from TRBV7-2 and TRBJ1-2; no definite D call. This TCR came from a woman between 18 and 69 years old with a cervical HPV16 infection that either progressed to CIN3+ or cleared (not recorded which). The sample comprised blood buffy coat. The sequenced part of the CDR3 DNA is TGTGCCAGCAGCTTACCCCAGGCTTACTATGGC. Translating gives CASSLPQAYYG. The CDR3, in full, reads CASSLPQAYYGYTF.